This T cell receptor beta chain came from a study of spatial heterogeneity in lung cancer (dated by TCRdb to about 2019). Broadly, across the study: Beta-chain transcripts were consistently detected in greater numbers than alpha-chain transcripts, which likely reflects a higher abundance of beta-chain transcripts. In non-small cell lung cancer, the study quantitatively compared TCR alpha and beta repertoires across several tumor regions, matched nontumor lung, and blood. In tumor regions, TCR transcript counts showed a strong correlation with a T cell transcriptional module score from matched bulk RNA-seq. Both alpha and beta chains were TCR-sequenced in approximately 200 tumor regions, approximately 68 matched nontumor lung samples and around 54 PBMC samples obtained at surgery. In the raw uncorrected reads, each unique combination of TCR and UMI appeared more than ten times on average. TCR repertoire features were related to nonsynonymous mutation counts determined by whole-exome sequencing of tumor tissue. What the work shows at the level of the full study, not this receptor alone: The count of ubiquitous expanded TCRs correlated with the count of ubiquitous nonsynonymous mutations, and the count of regional expanded TCRs correlated with the count of regional nonsynonymous mutations. A correlation was observed between the number of expanded intratumoral alpha and beta TCRs and the tumor nonsynonymous mutation count. Additional single-cell paired TCR alpha and beta sequencing was considered necessary to confirm, at a functional level, the hypothesis that regional TCRs recognize regional mutations. TCR-seq coverage of tumor T cells was estimated at only approximately 7% for alpha chains and less than 15% for beta chains.

The library was made by 5' RACE. TCRdb shows the sequencer as NextSeq 500. In the TCR library protocol, a unique molecular identifier was attached to each TCR cDNA molecule so that PCR and sequencing errors could be corrected. The published analysis was carried out like this. TCR identification, UMI-based error correction and CDR3 extraction were performed with Decombinator tools. TCRs above a frequency of 2 per 1,000, corresponding to the top 1% of the tumor frequency distribution, were defined as expanded. Expanded tumor TCRs were classed as regional if statistically deemed absent (corrected P<0.05) from at least one tumor region, otherwise ubiquitous. Each repertoire was subsampled 100 times to 5,000 TCRs, after which Renyi diversity was computed with the R vegan package. CDR3 similarity networks were built from amino acid triplet string-kernel similarity, with CDR3s being connected when pairwise similarity was above 0.82. The public sequencing data were trimmed at Q25 with fastp and processed into clonotypes with MiXCR by TCRdb, which kept only in-frame beta chains. Under each unique CDR3 protein, matching rows form one entry showing the most common genes and DNA. The V and J calls here are based on TCRdb, not the publication. The sample data list 15,000 to 20,000 distinct CDR3 sequences, and around 6.4% of these were observed just once. 10% of the sample belongs to the ten largest clones.

The time point label here, explained by the study, means: sample taken at primary tumor resection. Samples were obtained from over 70 patients with early-stage, untreated non-small cell lung cancer from the lung TRACERx cohort. Whole RNA extracted from tumor and nontumor lung tissue, or from cryopreserved PBMC samples, was used for TCR sequencing without cell sorting. Patients were selected for TCR sequencing only if sufficient RNA was available from at least two tumor regions. Tumor and adjacent nontumor lung specimens were reviewed by a lung pathologist before selection. This clonotype was seen many times. The specificity of this receptor is unknown. Per-base qualities were not stored, and no clone one base away is much larger. Being off target in a library aimed at alpha chains, this beta chain has a size of little meaning. CDR1 is given as SGHAT and CDR2 as FQDESV, both from the germline V gene (reference sequence). Including cysteine and phenylalanine, the CDR3 has 13 amino acids. CDR3 DNA is the only sequence kept; it has 39 bases, read in frame from the first base. Trimming takes 8 bases from V and 7 bases from J, and the germline ends sit 14 bases apart.

Recombination linked TRBV11-1 to TRBJ2-2, with the D gene not clear enough to name. The source material was lung tumor tissue, sampled at surgery. This receptor was identified in a female donor with early-stage non-small cell lung cancer. The CDR3 is CASSVKRVGELFF. The DNA sequence is given as TGTGCCAGCTCGGTAAAACGGGTCGGGGAGCTGTTTTTT.